This T cell receptor (beta chain) came from a study of T cell clonotyping in hematopoietic cell transplantation. Only in-frame clones appear in the TCRdb table, and some are missing; sequencing was by immunoSEQ multiplex PCR. Of approximately 10,000 clones detected, 89% appear once; the ten largest clones hold approximately 3.5%. Germline CDR1 MNHNS, CDR2 SASEGT. The V end lost 8 bases, the J end lost 3 bases, and 11 bases lay between the germline ends. The CDR3 spans 13 residues. The chain links TRBV6-1 to TRBJ2-1; D is ambiguous. What was sequenced was peripheral blood mononuclear cells. The TCR originated in a human donor who either received an allogeneic hematopoietic cell transplant for a myeloid malignancy or was a related donor (not recorded which). Some clones in this sample may be carry-over from other donors' samples. This CDR3 reads CASRAGHYNEQFF. The CDR3 coding sequence is TGTGCCAGCCGGGCAGGCCACTACAATGAGCAGTTCTTC.